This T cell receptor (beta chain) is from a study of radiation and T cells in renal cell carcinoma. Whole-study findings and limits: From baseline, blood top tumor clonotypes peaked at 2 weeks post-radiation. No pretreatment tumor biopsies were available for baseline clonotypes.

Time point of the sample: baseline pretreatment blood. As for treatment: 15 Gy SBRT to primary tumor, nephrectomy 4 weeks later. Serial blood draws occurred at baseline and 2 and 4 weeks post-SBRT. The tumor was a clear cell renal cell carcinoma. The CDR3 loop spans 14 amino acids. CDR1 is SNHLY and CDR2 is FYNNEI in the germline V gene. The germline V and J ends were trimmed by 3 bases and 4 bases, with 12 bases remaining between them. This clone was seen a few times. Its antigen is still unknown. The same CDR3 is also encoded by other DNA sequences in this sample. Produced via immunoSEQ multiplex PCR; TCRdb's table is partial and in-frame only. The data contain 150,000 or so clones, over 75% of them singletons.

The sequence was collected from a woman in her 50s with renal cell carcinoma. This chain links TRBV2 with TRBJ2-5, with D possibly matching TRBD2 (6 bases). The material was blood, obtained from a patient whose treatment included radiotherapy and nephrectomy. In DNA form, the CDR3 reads TGTGCCAGCAGTGAGGAAAGGGGAGGAGAGACCCAGTACTTC. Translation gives CASSEERGGETQYF.